This passage covers 23 T cell receptor beta chains from one sample sequenced in a study of blood T cell repertoires in COVID-19 (dated by TCRdb to about 2020). Library preparation was by the immunoSEQ multiplex PCR assay. TCRdb took over this immuneACCESS table, retaining in-frame rearrangements with V and J assigned. Such tables are incomplete; in checked studies, under half of the missing clones stem from an unresolved V gene, and the remainder is unexplained. Here the sample has some 190,000 clones; approximately 84% occur a single time. The ten largest clones capture 3% to 3.5% of the sample. Source material: PBMCs or T cells enriched from blood (not recorded which). These receptor sequences come from a woman aged 25 to 39 who had recovered from COVID-19.

The chain recombines TRBV15 with TRBJ1-1; 9 bases fit TRBD1. Germline V gives CDR1 LNHNV, CDR2 YYDKDF (reference sequence). V lost 4 bases and J lost 6; bases outside the gene matches: 3. This CDR3 is 13 amino acids long. CDR3 DNA sequence: TGTGCCACCAGCATACAGGGGGCTGCTGAAGCTTTCTTT. Residues: CATSIQGAAEAFF.

Note on this clone: Its ends do not fully match the called genes, so a read error is possible. The gene calls are TRBV28 and TRBJ1-4; 10 bases align to TRBD1. The germline gives CDR1 MDHEN, CDR2 SYDVKM. CDR3 size: 19 residues. The chain's CDR3 is CASSLPKRVPGQGSLKANF. DNA of the CDR3: TGTGCCAGCAGTTTACCCAAAAGGGTTCCGGGACAGGGGTCTCTTAAAGCTAATTTT.

V and J are TRBV5-1 and TRBJ1-1, with 8 bases matching TRBD1. The CDR3 has 18 residues. From germline, CDR1 is SGHRS and CDR2 YFSETQ. The junction had 11 bases not matched to a gene; V was cut back by 0 bases and J by 1 base. The CDR3 region has the DNA TGCGCCAGCAGCTTGGGGTTGGCAGGGGGCGGTTGGAACACTGAAGCTTTCTTT. Its protein product is CASSLGLAGGGWNTEAFF.

The rearrangement links TRBV4-2 to TRBJ2-3, with D tentatively TRBD2 (6 bases). V lost 4 bases and J lost 6, with 11 bases in between. Looked up from germline, CDR1 is LGHNA and CDR2 is YNFKEQ. The CDR3 spans 13 residues. The chain's CDR3 is CASSPKRGDTQYF. The DNA for the CDR3 is TGTGCCAGCAGCCCAAAACGGGGGGATACGCAGTATTTT.

V usage is TRBV7-2 and J usage is TRBJ1-4; D ambiguous. This CDR3 has 14 residues. Trimming left V 6 bases short and J 5 bases short, with 13 bases between. Germline assignment: CDR1 SGHTA and CDR2 FQGNSA. CDR3 DNA sequence: TGTGCCAGCAGTCCTTACCTAATGAATGAAAAACTGTTTTTT. This codes for CASSPYLMNEKLFF.

The J gene is TRBJ1-5, the V gene TRBV28; D unclear. The CDR3 is 14 residues long. The germline V and J ends were trimmed by 6 bases and 6 bases, with 15 bases remaining between them. CDR1 and CDR2 (germline): MDHEN, SYDVKM. The chain's CDR3 is CASSLSGLGQPQHF. DNA for the CDR3: TGTGCCAGCAGCCTTTCCGGACTGGGTCAGCCCCAGCATTTT.

This clone is a singleton in its sample. The chain couples TRBV6-1 to TRBJ1-1, with D tentatively TRBD1 (5 bases). The V end was cut by 3 bases, the J end by 10 bases, with 15 bases between. CDR1 is MNHNS and CDR2 is SASEGT in the germline V gene. The CDR3 has 13 residues. In nucleotides, the CDR3 is TGTGCCAGCAGTGAGACCGGGGACTATGGAGCTTTCTTT. Protein product: CASSETGDYGAFF.

The chain has TRBV9 and TRBJ2-3; a weak D match, TRBD2 (6 bases). The V and J ends lost 4 bases and 3 bases respectively, with 18 bases between them. The CDR3 contains 16 residues. CDR1 is SGDLS and CDR2 is YYNGEE in the germline V gene. This CDR3 reads CASSPLAEHWTDTQYF. The CDR3 bases are TGTGCCAGCAGCCCCTTAGCGGAACATTGGACAGATACGCAGTATTTT.

The chain is built from TRBV11-3 and TRBJ2-3; 13 bases map to TRBD2. The CDR3 consists of 16 residues. Per germline, CDR1 SGHNT and CDR2 YENEEA. Losses at the gene ends were 5 bases for V and 5 bases for J; bases not matched to a gene: 7. The CDR3: CASSGRLAGGLDTQYF. DNA of the CDR3: TGTGCCAGCAGCGGTAGACTAGCGGGAGGATTAGATACGCAGTATTTT.

The rearrangement uses TRBV7-2 and TRBJ1-2, with D hard to call. The germline CDR1 and CDR2 sequences are SGHTA and FQGNSA. The V gene lost 5 bases and the J gene lost 5 bases, with 12 bases spanning the gap. The CDR3 spans 13 residues. The CDR3, as DNA: TGTGCCAGCAGCCCCGGTATCAAGTATGGCTACACCTTC. It is translated as CASSPGIKYGYTF.

The CDR3 coding sequence is TGTGCCAGCAGCCAAGACCAGGGCTATGGCTACACCTTC. It specifies CASSQDQGYGYTF. V and J are TRBV14 and TRBJ1-2, with D perhaps matching TRBD1 (5 bases). CDR1 and CDR2 (germline): SGHDN, FVKESK. CDR3 length: 13 residues. The V gene lost 0 bases and the J gene lost 4 bases, with 6 bases spanning the gap.

The chain has TRBV7-9 and TRBJ2-3, with D unresolved. Germline lookup yields CDR1 SEHNR and CDR2 FQNEAQ (reference sequence). The ends were cut back, 2 bases at V and 6 bases at J, with 15 bases in the middle. The CDR3 is made up of 15 amino acids. CDR3 in DNA: TGTGCCAGCAGCTTACCCCAGTCAGGTCTGGATACGCAGTATTTT. This encodes CASSLPQSGLDTQYF.

The rearrangement uses TRBV2 and TRBJ1-4, with 7 bases aligning to TRBD1. The CDR3 has 14 amino acids. J lost 7 bases, V lost 8 bases, and 10 bases had no gene match. Germline assignment: CDR1 SNHLY and CDR2 FYNNEI. This CDR3 is CASVQTGLFEKLFF. CDR3 DNA sequence: TGTGCCAGCGTTCAGACAGGGTTGTTTGAAAAACTGTTTTTT.

The chain links TRBV28 to TRBJ2-7; possibly TRBD1 for D (6 bases). The ends were cut back, 6 bases at V and 13 bases at J, with 19 bases in the middle. The CDR3 is 12 amino acids. Germline CDR1 MDHEN, CDR2 SYDVKM. The CDR3 DNA sequence: TGTGCCAGCAGCCAGGGGTGGTGGTTCTTCTACTTC. Protein sequence: CASSQGWWFFYF.

In its sample, this clone was seen a few times. CDR3 region: CASSFTELNTEAFF. The CDR3 bases are TGTGCCAGCAGCTTCACAGAATTGAACACTGAAGCTTTCTTT. This chain uses TRBV11-2 with TRBJ1-1; D call uncertain. CDR1 is SGHAT, CDR2 FQNNGV, per germline. The CDR3 is 14 residues long. Trimming took 3 bases from V and 0 from J, leaving 8 bases between them.

This clone was seen once. The chain has TRBV19 and TRBJ1-5; D unclear. This CDR3 is 14 amino acids long. Germline values: CDR1 LNHDA, CDR2 SQIVND (reference sequence). V was trimmed by 8 bases and J by 0 bases, leaving 11 bases between them. CDR3 in amino acids: CASALTYSNQPQHF. The CDR3 DNA is TGTGCCAGTGCTCTCACCTATAGCAATCAGCCCCAGCATTTT.

The rearrangement links TRBV5-1 to TRBJ1-2; 7 nucleotides match TRBD1. The junction had 8 bases not matched to a gene; V was cut back by 4 bases and J by 8 bases. CDR1 and CDR2 from the germline V gene are SGHRS and YFSETQ. The CDR3 contains 13 residues. CDR3 nucleotides: TGCGCCAGCAGCACCACAGGGGAAAGGGGCTACACCTTC. Encoded protein: CASSTTGERGYTF. Combining the CDR3 with reference TRBV5-1 and TRBJ1-2 gives the whole variable domain KAGVTQTPRYLIKTRGQQVTLSCSPISGHRSVSWYQQTPGQGLQFLFEYFSETQRNKGNFPGRFSGRQFSNSRSEMNVSTLELGDSALYLCASSTTGERGYTFGSGTRLTVV.

The chain is built from TRBV7-8 and TRBJ1-6, with 9 bases lining up with TRBD1. Unmatched junction bases numbered 9, after V lost 2 bases and J lost 10 bases. The V gene's germline CDR1 is SGHVS and CDR2 FQNEAQ. The CDR3 has 16 amino acids. In nucleotides, the CDR3 is TGTGCCAGCAGCTTAATGGAGGCCGGGACAGGGTCACCCCTCCACTTT. Translation: CASSLMEAGTGSPLHF.

V usage is TRBV28 and J usage is TRBJ1-1, with D possibly TRBD1 on 5 matching bases. Germline V gives CDR1 MDHEN, CDR2 SYDVKM. The CDR3 is 15 residues long. V shed 6 bases and J shed 7 bases, with 21 bases lying between them. CDR3 sequence reads: CASSAIGGIKNEAFF. The CDR3 bases are TGTGCCAGCAGCGCAATCGGGGGTATTAAGAATGAAGCTTTCTTT.

This clone was counted once. V is TRBV4-1 and J is TRBJ2-5; 8 nucleotides align to TRBD2. CDR1 MGHRA and CDR2 YSYEKL come from the germline V gene. Trimming took 8 bases from V and 5 from J; bases not matched to a gene: 13. This CDR3 is built from 15 residues. The CDR3 protein is CASRTQAGVRETQYF. The CDR3 DNA follows: TGCGCCAGCCGAACCCAAGCGGGAGTCAGGGAGACCCAGTACTTC.

V gene TRBV29-1 combines with J gene TRBJ1-1; TRBD1 matches at 7 bases. CDR1 is SQVTM and CDR2 is ANQGSEA in the germline V gene. The CDR3 runs to 13 residues. Germline trimming cut 6 bases from V and 0 bases from J; bases unmatched to any gene: 4. The CDR3 region has the DNA TGCAGCGTGCAGGGACAGTTGAACACTGAAGCTTTCTTT. It yields the protein CSVQGQLNTEAFF.

The chain joins TRBV28 to TRBJ2-1; the match to TRBD2 covers 8 bases. The CDR3 consists of 16 residues. Losses at the gene ends were 5 bases for V and 3 bases for J; bases not matched to a gene: 9. Germline CDR1 and CDR2: MDHEN and SYDVKM. The CDR3 region is CASSQLSGGSYNEQFF. For the CDR3, the DNA is TGTGCCAGCAGTCAACTTTCGGGAGGGAGCTACAATGAGCAGTTCTTC.

The V gene is TRBV7-2, the J gene TRBJ1-1, with TRBD1 as a possible D gene (6 bases). Germline V gene lookup returns CDR1 SGHTA and CDR2 FQGNSA. V was trimmed by 5 bases and J by 5 bases, leaving 15 bases between them. The CDR3 has 14 residues. Here the CDR3 DNA reads TGTGCCAGCAGCCTTGGACAGTCTCGGACTGAAGCTTTCTTT. Amino acids: CASSLGQSRTEAFF.